The clone carrying this T cell receptor (beta chain) was counted many times. As yet, its antigen is unknown. MiXCR was run by TCRdb on the RACE reads, yielding one entry per CDR3 protein. Among roughly 130,000 distinct CDR3 sequences listed, approximately 9.5% were seen once. The data were taken from a study of human T cells and chemical hapten exposure. The time point here: healthy volunteer bleed at 2 weeks. Total RNA was isolated from whole blood that had not been fractionated. Whole-study findings and limits: After DPC sensitization, TCRs above 1 in 1000 frequency showed no change.

This sequence originates from a male donor in good health. Some clones in this sample may be carry-over from other donors' samples. Sequences were obtained from whole blood.

Written as DNA, the CDR3 is TGCGCCAGCAGCTTCGGACTAGCATCCTACGAGCAGTACTTC. Translation gives CASSFGLASYEQYF. The chain couples TRBV5-1 to TRBJ2-7; the match to TRBD2 covers 8 bases. The germline V gene has CDR1 SGHRS and CDR2 YFSETQ. The CDR3 totals 14 residues. Trimming cost V 2 bases and J 1 base; bases outside gene matches: 2.